These 10 T cell receptor beta chains share one sample of origin, sequenced in a study of OX40 agonist ivuxolimab in advanced cancers. Assay: immunoSEQ multiplex PCR; the TCRdb copy retains only in-frame clones and omits some. The repertoire holds 70,000 to 90,000 clones, with roughly 89% as singletons. The sample here was CD4+ or CD8+ T cells sorted from blood, taken in a trial of the OX40 agonist ivuxolimab. All receptors come from an adult with an advanced solid tumor such as melanoma, head and neck, liver or kidney cancer.

The rearrangement uses TRBV25-1 and TRBJ2-7, with TRBD1 matching over 10 bases. The germline CDR1 and CDR2 sequences are MGHDK and SYGVNS. The CDR3 extends over 14 amino acids. Trimming cost V 5 bases and J 3 bases; bases outside gene matches: 4. CDR3 nucleotides: TGTGCCAGCAGTTTCGGGACAGGGGACTACGAGCAGTACTTC. Its translation: CASSFGTGDYEQYF.

The chain employs TRBV5-1 and TRBJ1-4, with D uncertain. V dropped 6 bases and J dropped 6 bases, with 15 bases sitting between them. Germline assignment: CDR1 SGHRS and CDR2 YFSETQ. This CDR3 is built from 14 residues. The CDR3 region is CASKLRTDDEKLFF. CDR3 sequence (DNA): TGCGCCAGCAAGCTGAGGACGGACGATGAAAAACTGTTTTTT. Full variable domain (outside the CDR3, taken from reference TRBV5-1 and TRBJ1-4): KAGVTQTPRYLIKTRGQQVTLSCSPISGHRSVSWYQQTPGQGLQFLFEYFSETQRNKGNFPGRFSGRQFSNSRSEMNVSTLELGDSALYLCASKLRTDDEKLFFGSGTQLSVL.

This chain joins TRBV29-1 and TRBJ1-2; D is ambiguous. Germline CDR1 SQVTM, CDR2 ANQGSEA. V gave up 4 bases and J gave up 5 bases, with 11 bases separating them. The CDR3 is 12 amino acids. CDR3 nucleotides: TGCAGCGTTGTAACAGTCTTATATGGCTACACCTTC. Translating gives CSVVTVLYGYTF.

The V call is TRBV4-2, the J call TRBJ2-2; D is unclear. Trimming left V 0 bases short and J 2 bases short, with 7 bases between. Looked up from germline, CDR1 is LGHNA and CDR2 is YNFKEQ. There are 15 residues in the CDR3. Written as DNA, the CDR3 is TGTGCCAGCAGCCAAGACTATACCAACACCGGGGAGCTGTTTTTT. Translating gives CASSQDYTNTGELFF.

The chain recombines TRBV13 with TRBJ2-1, with 13 bases aligning to TRBD2. V lost 0 bases to trimming and J lost 9 bases; unmatched junction nucleotides: 2. The CDR3 has 15 amino acids. From germline, CDR1 is PRHDT and CDR2 FYEKMQ (reference sequence). The CDR3 spells CASSLGTSGRGEQFF. The DNA of the CDR3 is TGTGCCAGCAGCTTAGGTACTAGCGGGAGGGGTGAGCAGTTCTTC.

The rearrangement joins TRBV29-1 to TRBJ2-1; possible D gene TRBD2, 6 bases. Trimming left V 7 bases short and J 10 bases short, with 23 bases between. Germline V CDR1 and CDR2: SQVTM, ANQGSEA. The CDR3 is 14 amino acids. The CDR3 reads CSAPCPGTPSEQFF. Here the CDR3 DNA reads TGCAGCGCCCCCTGCCCCGGGACTCCGAGCGAGCAGTTCTTC.

The chain has TRBV28 and TRBJ1-2; D possibly corresponds to TRBD1 (5 bases). CDR1 is MDHEN and CDR2 is SYDVKM in the germline V gene. The CDR3 covers 13 residues. V dropped 2 bases and J dropped 2 bases, with 6 bases sitting between them. CDR3 sequence: CASSLDRNYGYTF. CDR3 nucleotide sequence: TGTGCCAGCAGTTTAGACAGAAACTATGGCTACACCTTC.

This clone has a handful of counts. This sequence joins TRBV23-1 and TRBJ1-5, with D maybe TRBD1 (5 bases). TRBV23-1 counts as an open reading frame of uncertain function. Trimming took 2 bases from V and 7 from J, leaving 12 bases between them. The CDR3 covers 14 residues. The CDR3 sequence: CASSQRHRGQPQHF. CDR3 nucleotide sequence: TGCGCCAGCAGTCAACGACACCGGGGCCAGCCCCAGCATTTT.

This chain uses TRBV6-5 with TRBJ2-7, with D perhaps being TRBD1 or TRBD2 (5 bases each). Trimming cost V 8 bases and J 7 bases, with 18 bases left between them. The CDR3 consists of 13 residues. Germline CDR1 is MNHEY and CDR2 is SVGAGI. This chain's CDR3 is CASARDQLWEQYF. The DNA of the CDR3 is TGTGCCAGCGCCCGGGACCAACTTTGGGAGCAGTACTTC.

This sequence joins TRBV5-1 and TRBJ2-7; a weak D match, TRBD2 (6 bases). Trimming took 7 bases from V and 0 from J, leaving 14 bases between them. This CDR3 is 14 amino acids long. CDR1 is SGHRS, CDR2 YFSETQ, per germline. The CDR3 bases are TGCGCCAGCGGGAGCGGGCCGGACTCCTACGAGCAGTACTTC. As protein: CASGSGPDSYEQYF.